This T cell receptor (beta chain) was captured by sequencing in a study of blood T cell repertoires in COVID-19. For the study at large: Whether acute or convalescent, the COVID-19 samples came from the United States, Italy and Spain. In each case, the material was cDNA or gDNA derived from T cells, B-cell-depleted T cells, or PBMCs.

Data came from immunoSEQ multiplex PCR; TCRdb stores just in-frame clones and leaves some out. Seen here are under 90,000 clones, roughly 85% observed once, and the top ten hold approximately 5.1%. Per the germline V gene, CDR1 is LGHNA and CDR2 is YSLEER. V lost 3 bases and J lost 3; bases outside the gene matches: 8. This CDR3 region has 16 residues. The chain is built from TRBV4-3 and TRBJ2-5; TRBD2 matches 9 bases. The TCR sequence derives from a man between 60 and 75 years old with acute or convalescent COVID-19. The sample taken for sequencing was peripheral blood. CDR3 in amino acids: CASSQENSGGEETQYF. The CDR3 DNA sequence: TGCGCCAGCAGCCAGGAAAATAGCGGGGGCGAAGAGACCCAGTACTTC.